Listed below are T cell receptor beta chains from one sample, sequenced in a study of cytomegalovirus exposure and HLA in healthy donors. The method was immunoSEQ multiplex PCR; TCRdb's version includes in-frame clones alone and lacks a portion of them. The table shows 95,000 to 100,000 clones, with approximately 76% occurring only once. The sequenced material came from PBMCs. The origin of the receptors is a man aged 40-49 years in good health and CMV-seronegative. Each CDR3 is given without its conserved first and last residue. The order of the fields is V gene, D gene, J gene, CDR3 protein. D genes are given only for firm matches.

TRBV6-5,NA,TRBJ1-3,ASSYKYGGGNTIY
TRBV28,NA,TRBJ1-2,ASSLDGQNYGYT
TRBV6-4,NA,TRBJ2-1,ASSDSYRNNEQF
TRBV10-1,TRBD1,TRBJ2-1,ASSTFRDRGFNEQF
TRBV18,NA,TRBJ1-5,ASSPDVTAGQPQH
TRBV5-4,TRBD2,TRBJ2-3,ASRPGWLGLAGTDTQY
TRBV6-5,NA,TRBJ1-6,ASRLRSSYNSPLH
TRBV5-6,NA,TRBJ2-5,ASSNSGTPQETQY
TRBV6-5,TRBD1,TRBJ2-3,ASSRQGPDTQY
TRBV7-9,NA,TRBJ1-1,ASSLTVNTEAF
TRBV5-4,NA,TRBJ2-6,ASSLPRQFSGANVLT
TRBV5-8,NA,TRBJ1-4,ASRTDGTNEKLF
TRBV28,NA,TRBJ1-5,ASSFGGLRGPQH
TRBV30,TRBD1,TRBJ1-2,AWSVPGGGNYGYT
TRBV5-4,TRBD1,TRBJ1-2,ASSPPTGGASGYT
TRBV2,NA,TRBJ1-3,ASTEVAVGNTIY
TRBV7-9,NA,TRBJ1-1,ASSLEGLGNTEAF
TRBV7-2,TRBD1,TRBJ1-6,ASSLTTGPYSPLH
TRBV18,NA,TRBJ1-1,ASSQTRAF
TRBV6-5,TRBD1,TRBJ1-2,ASRRQGSGGYT
TRBV28,TRBD1,TRBJ2-3,ASSHTDRGRVVDTQY
TRBV5-1,NA,TRBJ1-2,ASSIYRVGDYGYT
TRBV29-1,TRBD2,TRBJ2-3,SVEGTSGGFTDTQY
TRBV9,NA,TRBJ2-2,ASSVEGLTGELF
TRBV7-9,NA,TRBJ1-2,ASTGGSQPYYGYT
TRBV18,TRBD2,TRBJ2-5,ASSPSTSGLQETQY
TRBV11-2,TRBD2,TRBJ2-1,ASSLLTSGGSHEQF
TRBV7-9,TRBD1,TRBJ1-4,ASSLRDRGEKLF
TRBV18,NA,TRBJ2-7,ASSPEAGLYEQY
TRBV6-1,NA,TRBJ2-1,ASQQGGGNEQF
TRBV25-1,TRBD2,TRBJ2-1,ASTRSGGAYNEQF
TRBV29-1,TRBD1,TRBJ1-2,SVETGTGGYGYT
TRBV6-5,TRBD1,TRBJ1-5,ASRQPGQGWQPQH
TRBV19,TRBD1,TRBJ1-1,ASRRGQENTEAF
TRBV18,NA,NA,ASSPIRDNFYEQY
TRBV7-9,NA,TRBJ2-5,ASSRGAGLEETQY
TRBV19,NA,TRBJ1-2,ASCKSGVRLSGGYT
TRBV6-1,TRBD1,TRBJ1-1,ASSPRQGGTEAF
TRBV5-1,TRBD1,TRBJ2-5,ASSLGTGKETQY
TRBV4-3,TRBD1,TRBJ1-1,ASSQETGDTEAF
TRBV30,NA,TRBJ2-7,AWSVVGVEGKQY
TRBV4-2,TRBD1,TRBJ1-2,ASSEGQGRSYGYT
TRBV6-5,NA,TRBJ2-1,ASSPSTPSYNEQF
TRBV6-5,TRBD1,TRBJ1-3,ASSYTPGQGMNTIY
TRBV5-1,NA,TRBJ1-6,ASSLGGPSSYNSPLH
TRBV7-9,NA,TRBJ1-4,ASSSTPGWNEKLF
TRBV5-1,NA,TRBJ2-2,ASSLVLGAIGELF
TRBV7-8,NA,TRBJ1-1,ASSLVGLTEAF
TRBV7-2,NA,TRBJ2-2,ASSWAGGGSYTGELF
TRBV5-1,NA,TRBJ2-5,ASSLDNQETQY
TRBV18,NA,TRBJ1-1,ASSLQGLNTEAF
TRBV2,TRBD1,TRBJ2-1,ASSEQGARSYNEQF
TRBV18,NA,TRBJ2-7,ASSSDSLGEQY